This passage covers 32 T cell receptor beta chains from one sample sequenced in a study of blood T cells in healthy people across ages. Combining a sample-barcoded 5' primer with a J-beta primer mix, a second PCR ran for 7 to 11 cycles. TCRdb itself ran the 5' RACE reads through MiXCR, one entry per CDR3 protein. This table has roughly 640,000 distinct CDR3 sequences, roughly 31% appearing once. Sequences were obtained from blood. The receptor set was obtained from an elderly woman in good health.

This chain uses TRBV20-1 with TRBJ2-3, with 9 bases lining up with TRBD1. The CDR3 extends over 17 amino acids. Unmatched junction bases numbered 10, after V lost 3 bases and J lost 0 bases. Germline V gene sequence: CDR1 DFQATT, CDR2 SNEGSKA (reference sequence). The CDR3 bases are TGCAGTGCTAGCAGTACAGGGGGCCGGGGGAGCACAGATACGCAGTATTTT. Residues: CSASSTGGRGSTDTQYF.

The chain links TRBV18 to TRBJ1-1, with 8 nucleotides matching TRBD1. The CDR3 sequence is 17 residues long. Germline V gene lookup returns CDR1 KGHSH and CDR2 LQKENI. The V gene end was trimmed by 3 bases and the J gene end by 4 bases; junction bases not matched to a gene: 13. The CDR3 bases are TGTGCCAGCTCACCGGGGGCAGGGGGCGCAGGAAGCACTGAAGCTTTCTTT. It is translated as CASSPGAGGAGSTEAFF.

In this sample, this clonotype turned up many times. This rearrangement joins TRBV19 to TRBJ1-5; D unresolved. The CDR3 loop spans 14 amino acids. Germline V gene data show CDR1 as LNHDA and CDR2 as SQIVND (reference sequence). With 4 bases removed from V and 4 bases from J, the gap between germline ends came to 11 bases. The CDR3 reads CASSTQRRNQPQHF. The CDR3 nucleotides read TGTGCCAGTAGTACGCAGAGGAGGAATCAGCCCCAGCATTTT.

This clonotype came up a few times. CDR3 sequence: CASSQQSYNEQYF. The CDR3 bases are TGTGCCAGCAGCCAACAGTCCTACAATGAGCAGTACTTC. The V gene is TRBV14, the J gene TRBJ2-1; D remains unclear. The J call may be faulty, since TRBJ2-7 better matches the DNA end. Per the germline V gene, CDR1 is SGHDN and CDR2 is FVKESK. The CDR3 totals 13 residues.

In this sample, this clonotype turned up a few times. J is TRBJ1-5 and V is TRBV19; D might be TRBD1 (5 bases). Trimming took off 5 bases at V and 7 bases at J, with 18 bases between the two ends. Per the germline V gene, CDR1 is LNHDA and CDR2 is SQIVND (reference sequence). CDR3 length: 15 amino acids. The CDR3 sequence is CASSQSGTSRQPQHF. CDR3 nucleotides: TGTGCCAGTAGTCAATCCGGGACCTCCCGCCAGCCCCAGCATTTT.

The gene calls are TRBV6-5 and TRBJ2-1; D unclear. Germline CDR1 MNHEY, CDR2 SVGAGI. CDR3 size: 12 residues. Trimming shortened V by 6 bases and J by 9 bases, and 12 bases separated the two germline ends. The CDR3 nucleotides are TGTGCCAGCAGGCTCAACGCGTTTGAGCAGTTCTTC. Protein sequence: CASRLNAFEQFF.

This chain uses TRBV5-1 with TRBJ2-1; tentative D call: TRBD2 (6 bases). The DNA end is a closer match to TRBJ2-7, so the J assignment may be wrong. The CDR3 has 17 amino acids. CDR1 and CDR2 from the germline V gene are SGHRS and YFSETQ. The CDR3 DNA sequence: TGCGCCAGCAGCTTGTTAGCGGCTACGAGCTCCTACAATGAGCAGTACTTC. Its protein is CASSLLAATSSYNEQYF.

Turning to this clonotype: An end of the junction differs from the germline gene, which may be a read error. The chain is built from TRBV9 and TRBJ1-2, with D possibly TRBD1 on 6 matching bases. Germline assignment: CDR1 SGDLS and CDR2 YYNGEE. The CDR3 covers 15 residues. The CDR3: CASSAQETGPYGHTF. The CDR3 DNA sequence: TGTGCCAGCAGCGCACAAGAGACAGGTCCATATGGCCACACCTTC.

The chain has TRBV2 and TRBJ1-1; TRBD1 matches at 7 bases. Germline trimming cut 11 bases from V and 9 bases from J; bases unmatched to any gene: 9. Germline assignment: CDR1 SNHLY and CDR2 FYNNEI. CDR3 length: 11 residues. CDR3 in DNA: TGTGCCTCACGGGGGGACAGTAAAGCTTTCTTT. This encodes CASRGDSKAFF.

This clonotype was counted ten times or more. The rearrangement uses TRBV20-1 and TRBJ2-7; D call uncertain. V was clipped by 1 base and J by 2 bases, with 12 bases between them. Looked up from germline, CDR1 is DFQATT and CDR2 is SNEGSKA (reference sequence). This CDR3 comprises 14 residues. The CDR3 is CSARVVYTAYEQYF. The CDR3, as DNA: TGCAGTGCTAGAGTAGTATACACAGCCTACGAGCAGTACTTC.

V is TRBV2 and J is TRBJ1-6; D is perhaps TRBD1 (5 bases). The V end was cut by 5 bases, the J end by 0 bases, with 11 bases between. Germline CDR1 and CDR2: SNHLY and FYNNEI. This CDR3 is built from 16 residues. Written as DNA, the CDR3 is TGTGCCAGCAGTCTCAGGGCGAGCTCCTATAATTCACCCCTCCACTTT. As protein: CASSLRASSYNSPLHF. Based on the CDR3 plus reference TRBV2 and TRBJ1-6, the full variable domain is EPEVTQTPSHQVTQMGQEVILRCVPISNHLYFYWYRQILGQKVEFLVSFYNNEISEKSEIFDDQFSVERPDGSNFTLKIRSTKLEDSAMYFCASSLRASSYNSPLHFGNGTRLTVT.

In this sample, this clonotype turned up a few times. This rearrangement joins TRBV30 to TRBJ1-1; no firm D call. The germline V gene has CDR1 GTSNPN and CDR2 SVGIG (reference sequence). Trimming took off 5 bases at V and 1 base at J, with 11 bases between the two ends. The CDR3 spans 13 residues. CDR3 bases: TGTGCCTGGGCCGCTATTCCGAACACTGAAGCTTTCTTT. The encoded protein is CAWAAIPNTEAFF.

This clonotype was detected ten times or more. CDR3 in amino acids: CASSLGRRYEQYF. The CDR3 coding sequence is TGTGCCAGCAGCTTGGGGCGGAGGTACGAGCAGTACTTC. The chain employs TRBV5-6 and TRBJ2-7; weak D call: TRBD2 (5 bases). Per the germline V gene, CDR1 is SGHDT and CDR2 is YYEEEE. Trimming cost V 0 bases and J 4 bases, with 8 bases left between them. This CDR3 spans 13 amino acids.

V usage is TRBV4-1 and J usage is TRBJ2-7, with D tentatively TRBD1 or TRBD2 (5 bases each). Between the trimmed V and J ends, which lost 6 bases and 0 bases, there was a span of 12 bases. This CDR3 has 14 amino acids. In germline, CDR1 is MGHRA, CDR2 YSYEKL. CDR3 in DNA: TGCGCCAGCAGGAACCGGGACGGCTCCTACGAGCAGTACTTC. Translating gives CASRNRDGSYEQYF.

V is TRBV4-1 and J is TRBJ2-5; 9 bases match TRBD2. The CDR3 is made up of 16 amino acids. Per germline, CDR1 MGHRA and CDR2 YSYEKL. Germline trimming cut 1 base from V and 4 bases from J; bases unmatched to any gene: 7. Here the CDR3 DNA reads TGCGCCAGCAGCCAAGGGGCTAGCGGGAACCGAGAGACCCAGTACTTC. Its protein product is CASSQGASGNRETQYF.

Ten or more counts support this clonotype. The chain joins TRBV7-7 to TRBJ2-1; maybe TRBD1 (7 bases). V shed 2 bases and J shed 4 bases, with 15 bases lying between them. The CDR3 loop spans 16 amino acids. CDR1 and CDR2 (germline): SSHAT, FNYEAQ (reference sequence). The CDR3 sequence: CASSLSIRGAYNEQFF. The CDR3 region has the DNA TGTGCCAGCAGCTTATCAATCAGGGGGGCTTACAATGAGCAGTTCTTC.

As regards this clonotype: This may come from a read error, since a much larger clone is one base off. CDR3 sequence: CASSSPGLAAPERFF. CDR3 in DNA: TGTGCCAGCAGTTCCCCCGGACTAGCGGCTCCCGAACGGTTCTTC. The chain has TRBV12-3 or TRBV12-4 and TRBJ2-1; 10 bases line up with TRBD2. CDR3 length: 15 residues. The V gene end was trimmed by 4 bases and the J gene end by 15 bases; junction bases not matched to a gene: 15.

This clonotype was found many times. The V call is TRBV4-2, the J call TRBJ2-2; 9 bases fit TRBD1. Germline V gene data show CDR1 as LGHNA and CDR2 as YNFKEQ. The V gene end was trimmed by 3 bases and the J gene end by 4 bases; junction bases not matched to a gene: 3. CDR3 size: 15 residues. DNA of the CDR3: TGTGCCAGCAGCCAGGGACAGGGTGGCACCGGGGAGCTGTTTTTT. Encoded protein: CASSQGQGGTGELFF.

In this sample, this clonotype turned up a few times. The junction departs from germline at one end; a sequencing error may be responsible. The rearrangement joins TRBV7-7 to TRBJ2-5; either TRBD1 or TRBD2 may supply D (5 bases each). Germline CDR1 is SSHAT and CDR2 is FNYEAQ (reference sequence). This CDR3 is 13 amino acids long. This CDR3 is CASSLWGSETQYF. CDR3 DNA: TGTGCTAGCAGTCTATGGGGGTCAGAGACCCAGTACTTC. Supplemented by reference TRBV7-7 and TRBJ2-5, the full variable domain reads GAGVSQSPRYKVTKRGQDVTLRCDPISSHATLYWYQQALGQGPEFLTYFNYEAQPDKSGLPSDRFSAERPEGSISTLTIQRTEQRDSAMYRCASSLWGSETQYFGPGTRLLVL.

As regards this clonotype: The CDR3 does not close with the conserved phenylalanine or tryptophan, likely indicating a read error. The chain joins TRBV9 to TRBJ2-3; tentatively, D is TRBD1 or TRBD2 (6 bases each). The CDR3 is 15 residues long. Germline V CDR1 and CDR2: SGDLS, YYNGEE. V shed 2 bases and J shed 3 bases, with 13 bases lying between them. The CDR3 region has the DNA TGTGCCAGCAGCGTCCAGCCGGGGGCGACAGATACGCAGTATTTG. Its protein is CASSVQPGATDTQYL.

The J gene is TRBJ2-2, the V gene TRBV27, with D hard to call. CDR1 and CDR2 from the germline V gene are MNHEY and SMNVEV (reference sequence). The CDR3 covers 14 residues. The V and J ends lost 6 bases and 3 bases respectively, with 11 bases between them. CDR3 nucleotide sequence: TGTGCCAGCAGGGGGAAGGGTTACACCGGGGAGCTGTTTTTT. It yields the protein CASRGKGYTGELFF.

The chain combines TRBV27 with TRBJ2-5; 7 bases align to TRBD1. This CDR3 region has 16 residues. The junction had 12 bases not matched to a gene; V was cut back by 4 bases and J by 4 bases. Germline V CDR1 and CDR2: MNHEY, SMNVEV (reference sequence). The CDR3 nucleotides are TGTGCCAGCAGTTCCATTCAAGGACAGGTGGGAGAGACCCAGTACTTC. Its protein product is CASSSIQGQVGETQYF.

In this sample, this clonotype turned up many times. This chain joins TRBV27 and TRBJ2-3, with TRBD1 as a possible D gene (5 bases). V shed 0 bases and J shed 5 bases, with 9 bases lying between them. This CDR3 has 14 residues. Per the germline V gene, CDR1 is MNHEY and CDR2 is SMNVEV (reference sequence). The CDR3 region is CASSLSNRIDTQYF. The CDR3 DNA sequence: TGTGCCAGCAGTTTATCGAACAGGATAGATACGCAGTATTTT.

This clonotype occurred many times. The rearrangement uses TRBV11-1 and TRBJ2-5, with 11 bases lining up with TRBD1. Looked up from germline, CDR1 is SGHAT and CDR2 is FQDESV (reference sequence). The CDR3 runs to 16 residues. J gave up 12 bases and V 6 bases, and 18 bases lay outside the gene matches. The CDR3 nucleotides are TGTGCCAGCAGTCTAACCGGACAGGGGGCTCTAGTGAGGGAGTACTTC. Protein: CASSLTGQGALVREYF.

The chain carries TRBV12-3 or TRBV12-4 and TRBJ2-3; 9 nucleotides align to TRBD2. Germline trimming cut 3 bases from V and 6 bases from J; bases unmatched to any gene: 22. This CDR3 spans 20 amino acids. DNA for the CDR3: TGTGCCAGCAGTTTGTCGGGGATTGTGTTAGCGGGGGCCAGCAAGGATACGCAGTATTTT. Its translation: CASSLSGIVLAGASKDTQYF.

This clonotype has at least ten counts. The chain uses TRBV3-1 and TRBJ2-5; D might be TRBD1 or TRBD2, each matching 6 bases. This CDR3 comprises 14 residues. With 4 bases removed from V and 3 bases from J, the gap between germline ends came to 12 bases. Germline values: CDR1 LGHDT, CDR2 YNNKEL (reference sequence). CDR3 amino acids: CASSRGGTEETQYF. DNA for the CDR3: TGTGCCAGCAGCCGAGGGGGGACTGAAGAGACCCAGTACTTC.

Many counts were recorded for this clonotype. The chain recombines TRBV20-1 with TRBJ1-5; D gene unclear. The ends were cut back, 3 bases at V and 0 bases at J, with 3 bases in the middle. This CDR3 contains 12 residues. Per the germline V gene, CDR1 is DFQATT and CDR2 is SNEGSKA (reference sequence). The chain's CDR3 is CSASNSNQPQHF. CDR3 bases: TGCAGTGCTAGCAATAGCAATCAGCCCCAGCATTTT.

Many counts were recorded for this clonotype. The rearrangement links TRBV5-1 to TRBJ2-1; TRBD2 aligns across 8 bases. The V gene's germline CDR1 is SGHRS and CDR2 YFSETQ. The ends lost 2 bases at V and 8 bases at J; junction bases unmatched: 6. The CDR3 loop spans 14 amino acids. CDR3 in amino acids: CASSFRGGLYEQFF. CDR3 bases: TGCGCCAGCAGCTTCCGGGGGGGCCTCTATGAGCAGTTCTTC.

This clonotype was seen ten or more times. The CDR3 DNA sequence: TGTGCCTGGAGTGTACCCCTGACTTTC. It translates to CAWSVPLTF. The rearrangement links TRBV30 to TRBJ2-6; D gene unclear. V was shortened by 0 bases and J by 15 bases, with 3 bases between the two germline ends. The CDR3 sequence is 9 residues long. From germline, CDR1 is GTSNPN and CDR2 SVGIG (reference sequence).

The chain is built from TRBV20-1 and TRBJ1-5, with 9 nucleotides matching TRBD1. The CDR3 runs to 15 residues. Per the germline V gene, CDR1 is DFQATT and CDR2 is SNEGSKA (reference sequence). The CDR3 nucleotides are TGCGGTGGCAGGGACCGGGACAGGGTCTTTCAGCCCCAGCATTTT. Encoded protein: CGGRDRDRVFQPQHF.

Concerning this clonotype: A read error may be the cause here, since a much bigger clone is one base away. This chain uses TRBV12-3 or TRBV12-4 with TRBJ2-7, with D perhaps TRBD1 (6 bases). V shed 6 bases and J shed 5 bases, with 20 bases lying between them. This CDR3 has 15 amino acids. This CDR3 reads CASRLGIGGKDEQYF. In nucleotides, the CDR3 is TGTGCCAGCAGACTTGGGATAGGGGGTAAGGACGAGCAGTACTTC.

There are many counts of this clonotype. V gene TRBV29-1 combines with J gene TRBJ2-3; 9 bases are shared with TRBD2. This CDR3 is 14 amino acids long. V was clipped by 4 bases and J by 0 bases; unmatched bases: 2. Per the germline V gene, CDR1 is SQVTM and CDR2 is ANQGSEA. The CDR3 DNA follows: TGCAGCGTTGTAGCGGGGGCCAGCACAGATACGCAGTATTTT. Protein sequence: CSVVAGASTDTQYF.